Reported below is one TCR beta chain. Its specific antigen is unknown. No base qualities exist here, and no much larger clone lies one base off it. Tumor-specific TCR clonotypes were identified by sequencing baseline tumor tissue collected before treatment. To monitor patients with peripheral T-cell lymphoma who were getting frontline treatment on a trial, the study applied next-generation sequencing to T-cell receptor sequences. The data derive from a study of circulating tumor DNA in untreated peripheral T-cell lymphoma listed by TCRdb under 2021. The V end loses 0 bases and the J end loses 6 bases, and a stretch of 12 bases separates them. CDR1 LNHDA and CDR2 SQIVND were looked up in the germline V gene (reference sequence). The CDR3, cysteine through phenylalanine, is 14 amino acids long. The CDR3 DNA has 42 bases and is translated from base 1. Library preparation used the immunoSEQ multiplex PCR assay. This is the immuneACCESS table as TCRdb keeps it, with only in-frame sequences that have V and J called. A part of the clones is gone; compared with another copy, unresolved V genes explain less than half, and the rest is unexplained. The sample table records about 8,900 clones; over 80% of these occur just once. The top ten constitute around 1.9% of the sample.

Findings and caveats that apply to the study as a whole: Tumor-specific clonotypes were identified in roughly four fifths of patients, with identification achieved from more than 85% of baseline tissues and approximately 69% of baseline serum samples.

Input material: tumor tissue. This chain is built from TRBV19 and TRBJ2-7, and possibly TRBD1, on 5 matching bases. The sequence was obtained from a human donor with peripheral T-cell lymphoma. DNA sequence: TGTGCCAGTAGTATAGATCTTTGGCAGGGCGAGCAGTACTTC. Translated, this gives CASSIDLWQGEQYF.